The 23 T cell receptor beta chains presented below share a single source sample, sequenced in a study of OX40 agonist ivuxolimab in advanced cancers. Here immunoSEQ multiplex PCR was the method, and the copy in TCRdb shows in-frame clones only, minus some. Among roughly 59,000 clones listed, approximately 87% were seen once. The sample was CD4+ or CD8+ T cells sorted from blood, taken in a trial of the OX40 agonist ivuxolimab. The receptors shown here come from an adult with an advanced solid tumor such as melanoma, head and neck, liver or kidney cancer.

This chain uses TRBV2 with TRBJ1-5, with 8 bases that match TRBD1. Unmatched junction bases numbered 2, after V lost 5 bases and J lost 2 bases. This CDR3 is 14 amino acids long. Germline CDR1 SNHLY, CDR2 FYNNEI. As DNA, the CDR3 is TGTGCCAGCAGTATGACAGGGGGCAATCAGCCCCAGCATTTT. Its protein product is CASSMTGGNQPQHF.

For the CDR3, the DNA is TGTGCCAGCAGGCTAGGGGGCTTTGGTGGCTACACCTTC. This gives the protein CASRLGGFGGYTF. The gene calls are TRBV6-5 and TRBJ1-2; 7 bases fit TRBD1. Germline lookup yields CDR1 MNHEY and CDR2 SVGAGI. The CDR3 runs 13 residues. V shed 6 bases and J 7 bases; nucleotides not matched to a gene: 8.

This sequence joins TRBV2 and TRBJ2-3; the match to TRBD2 covers 8 bases. CDR1 and CDR2 from the germline V gene are SNHLY and FYNNEI. The CDR3 runs to 13 residues. V lost 4 bases and J lost 4; bases outside the gene matches: 1. The CDR3 loop is CASSGLASDTQYF. CDR3 bases: TGTGCCAGCAGTGGACTAGCGTCAGATACGCAGTATTTT.

The chain links TRBV7-2 to TRBJ1-5, with D possibly matching TRBD1 (5 bases). This CDR3 comprises 14 residues. Germline CDR1 is SGHTA and CDR2 is FQGNSA. The ends were cut back, 2 bases at V and 4 bases at J, with 9 bases in the middle. Here the CDR3 reads CASSLTGGNQPQHF. The CDR3 nucleotides are TGTGCCAGCAGCTTAACGGGGGGGAATCAGCCCCAGCATTTT.

This sequence joins TRBV5-1 and TRBJ2-7; TRBD2 matches at 11 bases. The V gene's germline CDR1 is SGHRS and CDR2 YFSETQ. V lost 4 bases, J lost 2 bases, and 5 bases stayed unmatched. CDR3 length: 15 amino acids. The CDR3 bases are TGCGCCAGCAGCCTGATAGCGGGGGGGACCTACGAGCAGTACTTC. It is translated as CASSLIAGGTYEQYF.

The chain couples TRBV5-4 to TRBJ2-5; D may be TRBD2 (6 bases). With the DNA end fitting TRBJ2-7 better, the J assignment may be wrong. This CDR3 region has 13 residues. Germline CDR1 and CDR2: SGHNT and YYREEE (reference sequence). CDR3 sequence: CASSPIGGYEQYF. Written as DNA, the CDR3 is TGTGCCAGCAGTCCGATAGGAGGGTACGAGCAGTACTTC.

This clone appeared a single time. This chain uses TRBV19 with TRBJ1-5; 10 nucleotides match TRBD1. The CDR3 has 15 residues. Germline trimming cut 7 bases from V and 6 bases from J; bases unmatched to any gene: 9. CDR1 LNHDA and CDR2 SQIVND come from the germline V gene (reference sequence). The CDR3 DNA is TGTGCCAGTAATCCTGACAGGGGGCTTGGTCAGCCCCAGCATTTT. The encoded protein is CASNPDRGLGQPQHF. The complete variable domain, with remaining parts taken from reference TRBV19 and TRBJ1-5, reads DGGITQSPKYLFRKEGQNVTLSCEQNLNHDAMYWYRQDPGQGLRLIYYSQIVNDFQKGDIAEGYSVSREKKESFPLTVTSAQKNPTAFYLCASNPDRGLGQPQHFGDGTRLSIL.

CDR3 DNA: TGCGCCAGCAGCCAAGAAGGTGGAGGTGGGGGGGCGCGGGGCTACACCTTC. Residues: CASSQEGGGGGARGYTF. The chain combines TRBV4-1 with TRBJ1-2; TRBD1 might be the D (6 bases). Looked up from germline, CDR1 is MGHRA and CDR2 is YSYEKL. V lost 0 bases to trimming and J lost 8 bases, with 22 bases between them. The CDR3 is 17 residues long.

The chain carries TRBV5-5 and TRBJ2-5; D is unclear. The CDR3 loop spans 14 amino acids. Looked up from germline, CDR1 is SGHKS and CDR2 is YYEKEE (reference sequence). Trimming shortened V by 1 base and J by 0 bases, and 7 bases separated the two germline ends. The CDR3 spells CASSLYYDQETQYF. The CDR3 DNA is TGTGCCAGCAGCTTGTATTACGACCAAGAGACCCAGTACTTC.

The gene calls are TRBV25-1 and TRBJ2-7; 8 nucleotides line up with TRBD1. Germline assignment: CDR1 MGHDK and CDR2 SYGVNS. V gave up 3 bases and J gave up 3 bases; unmatched junction bases: 7. The CDR3 is 15 amino acids. The CDR3 loop reads CASSDGTGLVYEQYF. In nucleotides, the CDR3 is TGTGCCAGCAGTGACGGGACAGGTTTAGTCTACGAGCAGTACTTC.

The chain joins TRBV6-5 to TRBJ2-1; 8 bases fit TRBD2. CDR1 MNHEY and CDR2 SVGAGI come from the germline V gene. V lost 6 bases to trimming and J lost 9 bases; unmatched junction nucleotides: 4. The CDR3 is 12 amino acids. The CDR3 reads CASSGRAFEQFF. The CDR3, as DNA: TGTGCCAGCAGCGGGAGGGCCTTTGAGCAGTTCTTC.

The rearrangement joins TRBV5-6 to TRBJ2-1; TRBD1 might be the D (5 bases). Germline V gene sequence: CDR1 SGHDT, CDR2 YYEEEE. Trimming took 1 base from V and 3 from J, leaving 11 bases between them. This CDR3 region has 15 residues. The CDR3 coding sequence is TGTGCCAGCAGCTTGAGCGAGACAGTCTACAATGAGCAGTTCTTC. Its protein is CASSLSETVYNEQFF.

The V call is TRBV15, the J call TRBJ2-1; D remains ambiguous. With 0 bases removed from V and 9 bases from J, the gap between germline ends came to 6 bases. Germline V lookup: CDR1 LNHNV, CDR2 YYDKDF (reference sequence). The CDR3 is made up of 12 amino acids. CDR3: CATSRDVGEQFF. DNA for the CDR3: TGTGCCACCAGCAGAGATGTTGGTGAGCAGTTCTTC.

The chain combines TRBV11-1 with TRBJ1-2, with a weak D call TRBD1 (5 bases). The CDR3 runs 15 residues. V dropped 5 bases and J dropped 5 bases, with 18 bases sitting between them. Germline V lookup: CDR1 SGHAT, CDR2 FQDESV (reference sequence). DNA of the CDR3: TGTGCCAGCAGCCCCGGTGGGGGGACCCCATATGGCTACACCTTC. Residues: CASSPGGGTPYGYTF.

This chain links TRBV6-4 with TRBJ2-7, with D perhaps TRBD1 or TRBD2 (6 bases each). The CDR3 extends over 14 amino acids. CDR1 MRHNA and CDR2 SNTAGT come from the germline V gene. Trimming shortened V by 6 bases and J by 4 bases, and 16 bases separated the two germline ends. The CDR3 reads CASRGAGFIYEQYF. In DNA form, the CDR3 reads TGTGCCAGCAGGGGGGCGGGGTTTATTTACGAGCAGTACTTC.

The chain carries TRBV6-6 and TRBJ2-3, with 7 bases aligning to TRBD2. This CDR3 is 15 amino acids long. The J segment lost 4 bases and the V segment lost 6 bases, leaving 10 bases of the junction unmatched. CDR1 is MNHNY, CDR2 SVGAGI, per germline (reference sequence). CDR3 residues: CASRDWGRAPDTQYF. For the CDR3, the DNA is TGTGCCAGCAGGGATTGGGGGAGGGCCCCAGATACGCAGTATTTT.

This clone was detected only once. This chain joins TRBV28 and TRBJ2-2; TRBD1 matches at 8 bases. CDR1 is MDHEN, CDR2 SYDVKM, per germline. The CDR3 has 14 residues. Trimming at V came to 5 bases and at J to 5 bases, leaving 4 bases not matched to a gene. The CDR3, as DNA: TGTGCCAGCAGTCCAACAGGGGGAACCGGGGAGCTGTTTTTT. This sequence encodes CASSPTGGTGELFF. Full variable domain (missing parts from reference TRBV28 and TRBJ2-2): DVKVTQSSRYLVKRTGEKVFLECVQDMDHENMFWYRQDPGLGLRLIYFSYDVKMKEKGDIPEGYSVSREKKERFSLILESASTNQTSMYLCASSPTGGTGELFFGEGSRLTVL.

The table lists this clone with a few counts. The chain employs TRBV7-3 and TRBJ1-1, with TRBD1 identical over 7 bases. The ends lost 6 bases at V and 6 bases at J; junction bases unmatched: 4. There are 12 residues in the CDR3. Per the germline V gene, CDR1 is SGHTA and CDR2 is FQGTGA. The CDR3: CASSLTGAEAFF. The CDR3 DNA reads as TGTGCCAGCAGTCTTACAGGGGCTGAAGCTTTCTTT.

This clone occurred a few times. The V and J genes are TRBV5-6 and TRBJ1-1, with D maybe TRBD1 (6 bases). The V end was cut by 0 bases, the J end by 1 base, with 10 bases between. The germline V gene encodes CDR1 SGHDT and CDR2 YYEEEE. CDR3 length: 15 residues. CDR3 protein: CASSLVGGRNTEAFF. The CDR3, as DNA: TGTGCCAGCAGCTTGGTGGGGGGCAGGAACACTGAAGCTTTCTTT.

The CDR3 spells CASSLSQGANIQYF. The CDR3 DNA follows: TGTGCCAGCAGCTTGAGTCAGGGGGCAAACATTCAGTACTTC. V gene TRBV5-8 combines with J gene TRBJ2-4, with TRBD1 matching 8 bases. Germline V gene lookup returns CDR1 SGHTS and CDR2 YDEGEE. V lost 1 base to trimming and J lost 6 bases; unmatched junction nucleotides: 3. There are 14 residues in the CDR3. The full variable domain, in which reference TRBV5-8 and TRBJ2-4 provide the parts outside the CDR3, is EAGVTQSPTHLIKTRGQQATLRCSPISGHTSVYWYQQALGLGLQFLLWYDEGEERNRGNFPPRFSGRQFPNYSSELNVNALELEDSALYLCASSLSQGANIQYFGAGTRLSVL.

This clone was picked up one time. This rearrangement joins TRBV14 to TRBJ1-4, with no clear D. V dropped 1 base and J dropped 6 bases, with 6 bases sitting between them. The CDR3 consists of 13 residues. The germline gives CDR1 SGHDN, CDR2 FVKESK. Here the CDR3 DNA reads TGTGCCAGCAGCCAAGGCCCAGATGAAAAACTGTTTTTT. Its translation is CASSQGPDEKLFF.

The chain combines TRBV6-6 with TRBJ2-7; 14 nucleotides match TRBD2. The length of the CDR3 is 15 residues. The germline CDR1 and CDR2 sequences are MNHNY and SVGAGI (reference sequence). Unmatched junction bases numbered 3, after V lost 2 bases and J lost 6 bases. The CDR3 sequence: CASSYAGLAGVEQYF. CDR3 sequence (DNA): TGTGCCAGCAGTTACGCGGGACTAGCGGGAGTCGAGCAGTACTTC.

This clone has just one count. The V gene is TRBV7-8, the J gene TRBJ1-1; no definite D call. Germline CDR1 and CDR2: SGHVS and FQNEAQ. There are 13 residues in the CDR3. V lost 4 bases and J lost 3, with 9 bases in between. The CDR3 spells CASSSRIDTEAFF. For the CDR3, the DNA is TGTGCCAGCAGCTCCCGCATAGACACTGAAGCTTTCTTT.